This entry lists 16 T cell receptor beta chains sequenced from one sample in a study of identical twins. Each CDR3 protein gets one entry after TCRdb re-called the 5' RACE reads with MiXCR. This table holds approximately 620,000 distinct CDR3 sequences, 8.6% found once. These data are also associated with another study on yellow fever vaccine responses in identical twins.

Input material: PBMCs. Receptors were obtained from a woman younger than 30 in good health.

This clonotype was seen more than once but under ten times. The V call is TRBV20-1, the J call TRBJ2-2; D tentatively fits TRBD1 or TRBD2 (5 bases each). V was cut by 6 bases and J by 1 base, with 15 bases left in between. Germline V gene data show CDR1 as DFQATT and CDR2 as SNEGSKA (reference sequence). CDR3 length: 15 residues. The CDR3 here is CSARVGAGNTGELFF. The CDR3 DNA reads as TGCAGTGCCCGAGTCGGGGCCGGGAACACCGGGGAGCTGTTTTTT.

This clonotype was seen at least ten times. The chain is built from TRBV28 and TRBJ2-1; weak D call: TRBD1 (6 bases). Germline CDR1 MDHEN, CDR2 SYDVKM. V shed 5 bases and J shed 4 bases, with 15 bases lying between them. The CDR3 contains 15 residues. The CDR3 region is CASSPPGTPYNEQFF. CDR3 nucleotide sequence: TGTGCCAGCAGTCCACCCGGGACACCATACAATGAGCAGTTCTTC.

The rearrangement uses TRBV20-1 and TRBJ2-7, with 13 bases fitting TRBD2. Germline lookup yields CDR1 DFQATT and CDR2 SNEGSKA (reference sequence). Losses at the gene ends were 3 bases for V and 6 bases for J; bases not matched to a gene: 2. The CDR3 is made up of 13 amino acids. Here the CDR3 reads CSASTSGGVEQYF. The CDR3 region has the DNA TGCAGTGCTAGTACTAGCGGGGGGGTCGAGCAGTACTTC.

This clonotype was found many times. This chain uses TRBV29-1 with TRBJ2-7; D may match TRBD1 or TRBD2 (5 bases each). Germline CDR1 and CDR2: SQVTM and ANQGSEA. V lost 3 bases, J lost 5 bases, and 11 bases lay in between. The CDR3 is made up of 12 amino acids. The CDR3 bases are TGCAGCGTTGACTCCGGGACGGACGAGCAGTACTTC. It encodes CSVDSGTDEQYF.

There are a few counts of this clonotype. V usage is TRBV12-3 or TRBV12-4 and J usage is TRBJ1-2; D unclear. Trimming stripped 2 bases from V and 7 bases from J, with 14 bases between. The CDR3 totals 14 residues. The CDR3: CASSLSRRVSGYTF. As DNA, the CDR3 is TGTGCCAGCAGTTTATCCCGACGGGTTTCTGGCTACACCTTC.

This clonotype appeared many times. V and J are TRBV12-3 or TRBV12-4 and TRBJ2-2, with a weak D call TRBD1 (5 bases). With 1 base removed from V and 7 bases from J, the gap between germline ends came to 10 bases. The CDR3 length is 14 residues. The CDR3 DNA reads as TGTGCCAGCAGTTTAGGCCCCAGGGACGGGGAGCTGTTTTTT. It encodes CASSLGPRDGELFF.

This clonotype was recorded at least ten times. This chain links TRBV14 with TRBJ2-7; D is possibly TRBD2 (5 bases). The germline V and J ends were trimmed by 1 base and 5 bases, with 15 bases remaining between them. The CDR3 spans 15 residues. The germline V gene has CDR1 SGHDN and CDR2 FVKESK. The CDR3 DNA reads as TGTGCCAGCAGCCAAGGGGCTAGCTCCCTTCACGAGCAGTACTTC. This sequence encodes CASSQGASSLHEQYF.

This clonotype has at least ten counts. The chain joins TRBV19 to TRBJ2-7, with TRBD2 as a possible D gene (6 bases). This CDR3 is built from 12 residues. V shed 11 bases and J shed 3 bases, with 14 bases lying between them. Germline assignment: CDR1 LNHDA and CDR2 SQIVND (reference sequence). CDR3 nucleotides: TGTGCCGGCCGGGACTTCCTCTACGAGCAGTACTTC. Its protein is CAGRDFLYEQYF.

The chain employs TRBV7-3 and TRBJ2-7, with TRBD1 matching over 11 bases. With 1 base clipped from V and 2 bases from J, the junction kept 7 bases outside the gene matches. CDR3 length: 17 residues. Germline CDR1 reads SGHTA; CDR2 reads FQGTGA. The CDR3 DNA is TGTGCCAGCAGCTTAATTGGCCCGGGACAGGGGGCCTACGAGCAGTACTTC. Translated, it gives CASSLIGPGQGAYEQYF.

This clonotype has at least ten counts. This sequence joins TRBV7-6 and TRBJ2-7; D remains ambiguous. The CDR3 is made up of 13 amino acids. With 0 bases removed from V and 7 bases from J, the gap between germline ends came to 10 bases. CDR1 and CDR2 (germline): SGHVS, FNYEAQ. Here the CDR3 DNA reads TGTGCCAGCAGCTTAGCGCTAGATCGGGAGCAGTACTTC. Protein: CASSLALDREQYF. Variable domain in full (rest from reference TRBV7-6 and TRBJ2-7): GAGVSQSPRYKVTKRGQDVALRCDPISGHVSLYWYRQALGQGPEFLTYFNYEAQQDKSGLPNDRFSAERPEGSISTLTIQRTEQRDSAMYRCASSLALDREQYFGPGTRLTVT.

This clonotype was found many times. The gene calls are TRBV6-1 and TRBJ1-5; no clear D. The V end lost 6 bases, the J end lost 3 bases, and 12 bases lay between the germline ends. The germline V gene encodes CDR1 MNHNS and CDR2 SASEGT. The CDR3 runs 14 residues. The chain's CDR3 is CASSSYPLNQPQHF. The CDR3, as DNA: TGTGCCAGCAGCTCCTACCCCCTCAATCAGCCCCAGCATTTT.

J is TRBJ2-1 and V is TRBV7-9; D gene unclear. The germline V and J ends were trimmed by 0 bases and 8 bases, with 11 bases remaining between them. Germline CDR1 reads SEHNR; CDR2 reads FQNEAQ (reference sequence). There are 14 residues in the CDR3. This CDR3 reads CASSLAIKGHEQFF. The CDR3 region has the DNA TGTGCCAGCAGCTTAGCGATTAAGGGCCATGAGCAGTTCTTC.

The chain uses TRBV6-2 or TRBV6-3 and TRBJ2-7; the match to TRBD1 covers 7 bases. Germline V gene sequence: CDR1 MNHEY, CDR2 SVGEGT. The CDR3 extends over 16 amino acids. The ends lost 0 bases at V and 1 base at J; junction bases unmatched: 6. CDR3 nucleotides: TGTGCCAGCAGTTACTCCCGGGACAGCATTTCCTACGAGCAGTACTTC. This codes for CASSYSRDSISYEQYF.

The sample holds many counts of this clonotype. The gene calls are TRBV10-3 and TRBJ2-7; TRBD2 might be the D (6 bases). With 6 bases removed from V and 5 bases from J, the gap between germline ends came to 14 bases. Germline V CDR1 and CDR2: ENHRY, SYGVKD. This CDR3 region has 13 residues. The CDR3 loop is CAISNPGTHEQYF. DNA of the CDR3: TGTGCCATCAGCAACCCCGGGACTCACGAGCAGTACTTC.

The chain has TRBV6-5 and TRBJ2-7; no clear D gene. CDR3 length: 11 residues. Trimming left V 7 bases short and J 3 bases short, with 7 bases between. The germline gives CDR1 MNHEY, CDR2 SVGAGI. The CDR3 protein is CASITRYEQYF. The CDR3 DNA reads as TGTGCCAGCATAACTCGCTACGAGCAGTACTTC.

This clonotype has a handful of counts. The chain joins TRBV15 to TRBJ1-5; no definite D call. The V end was cut by 0 bases, the J end by 9 bases, with 15 bases between. CDR1 is LNHNV and CDR2 is YYDKDF in the germline V gene (reference sequence). This CDR3 spans 15 amino acids. CDR3 region: CATSRDWASQAPQHF. In nucleotides, the CDR3 is TGTGCCACCAGCAGAGATTGGGCTTCTCAGGCGCCCCAGCATTTT.